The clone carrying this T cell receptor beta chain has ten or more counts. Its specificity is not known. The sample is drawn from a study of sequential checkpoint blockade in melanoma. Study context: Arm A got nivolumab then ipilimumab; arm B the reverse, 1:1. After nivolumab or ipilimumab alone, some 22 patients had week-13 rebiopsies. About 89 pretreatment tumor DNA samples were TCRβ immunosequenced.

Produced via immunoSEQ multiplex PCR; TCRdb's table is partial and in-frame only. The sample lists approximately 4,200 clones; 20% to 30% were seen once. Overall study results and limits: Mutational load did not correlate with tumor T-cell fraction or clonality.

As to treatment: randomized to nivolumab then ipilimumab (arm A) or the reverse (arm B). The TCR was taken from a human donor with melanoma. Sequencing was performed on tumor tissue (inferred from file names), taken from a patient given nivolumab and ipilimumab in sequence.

CDR3 amino acids: CATTRAGYEQYF. DNA for the CDR3: TGTGCCACGACCCGGGCGGGCTACGAGCAGTACTTC. The chain is built from TRBV6-8 and TRBJ2-7; TRBD2 might be the D (5 bases). This CDR3 has 12 residues. CDR1 and CDR2 (germline): MNHGY, SAAAGT. The germline V and J ends were trimmed by 10 bases and 3 bases, with 13 bases remaining between them.